This entry describes one T cell receptor (beta chain). Its target is unknown. The entry originates in a study of T-cell memory formation after mild COVID-19. Study summary: TCR clusters were largely donor specific.

TCRdb ran MiXCR on the 5' RACE reads and lists one entry per CDR3 protein. The sample yields 450,000 or so distinct CDR3 sequences, roughly 25% seen once. V lost 2 bases, J lost 0 bases, and 7 bases stayed unmatched. Looked up from germline, CDR1 is KGHSH and CDR2 is LQKENI. CDR3 length equals 17 residues. Findings of the study overall: There were some responding clones in pre-infection memory, which suggested that cross-reactive memory had joined.

This TCR was recovered from an adult woman who had mild COVID-19 (a few samples of this study predate the infection). Cell type and time point are not known. V and J are TRBV18 and TRBJ2-4; TRBD2 aligns across 7 bases. Sample: PBMCs or a T cell subset sorted from them (not recorded which). In DNA form, the CDR3 reads TGTGCCAGCTCACCAAGACGACGGGAGGAAGCCAAAAACATTCAGTACTTC. It specifies CASSPRRREEAKNIQYF.